Below are 4 T cell receptor beta chains sequenced from a single sample in a study of cytomegalovirus exposure and HLA in healthy donors. The PCR used 60 Vbeta and 13 Jbeta primers. Profiled with immunoSEQ multiplex PCR; TCRdb holds only in-frame clones, not every one. Here the sample spans fewer than 90,000 clones, about 80% being singletons. Source material: PBMCs. These receptors were obtained from a male donor in good health and CMV-seronegative.

The chain has TRBV15 and TRBJ1-1; D remains unclear. In germline, CDR1 is LNHNV, CDR2 YYDKDF (reference sequence). The CDR3 loop spans 15 amino acids. The V end was cut by 0 bases, the J end by 5 bases, with 13 bases between. The CDR3 protein is CATSRDPGSWTEAFF. CDR3 coding DNA: TGTGCCACCAGCAGAGATCCCGGGTCATGGACTGAAGCTTTCTTT.

The rearrangement uses TRBV7-9 and TRBJ1-1; weak D call: TRBD1 (6 bases). The germline V gene encodes CDR1 SEHNR and CDR2 FQNEAQ (reference sequence). Trimming took 0 bases from V and 5 from J, leaving 10 bases between them. CDR3 length equals 14 residues. As DNA, the CDR3 is TGTGCCAGCAGCTTAGCGATGGGGGCGACTGAAGCTTTCTTT. Translation gives CASSLAMGATEAFF.

This rearrangement joins TRBV20-1 to TRBJ1-1; no definite D call. Germline loops: CDR1 DFQATT, CDR2 SNEGSKA (reference sequence). Trimming left V 7 bases short and J 5 bases short, with 5 bases between. The CDR3 runs to 9 residues. CDR3: CSVRTEAFF. CDR3 DNA sequence: TGCAGTGTGCGGACTGAAGCTTTCTTT.

The J gene is TRBJ2-2, the V gene TRBV7-2, with 9 bases fitting TRBD1. This CDR3 region has 15 residues. The germline CDR1 and CDR2 sequences are SGHTA and FQGNSA. J lost 4 bases, V lost 1 base, and 1 base had no gene match. CDR3 protein: CASSLGQGVTGELFF. CDR3 DNA: TGTGCCAGCAGCTTAGGACAGGGGGTCACCGGGGAGCTGTTTTTT.